This is a list of T cell receptor beta chains from one sample in a study of blood T cells in healthy people across ages. MiXCR, run by TCRdb on the 5' RACE reads, gives a single entry per CDR3 protein. The table has about 290,000 distinct CDR3 sequences, about 25% seen once. Material: blood. Source of these receptors: a woman in her seventies in good health. Each CDR3 is given with its conserved first and last residue. D genes are given only for firm matches. Not every row has a clone size; where given, it reads once, few, many or a size class.

d_call	clone_size	v_call	j_call	cdr3_nt	cdr3_aa
NA	NA	TRBV7-2	TRBJ2-4	TGTGCCAGCAGCTTAGGCTCTGGGAGGGGGCAGCTAGCCAAAAACATTCAGTACTTC	CASSLGSGRGQLAKNIQYF
NA	NA	TRBV12-3/TRBV12-4	TRBJ1-6	TGTGCCAGCAGTTTAGACAGGATCAATTCACCCCTCCACTTT	CASSLDRINSPLHF
NA	NA	TRBV20-1	TRBJ2-7	TGCAGTGCTAGGATCTCTCCGTACGAGCAGTACTTC	CSARISPYEQYF
TRBD1	many	TRBV20-1	TRBJ2-1	TGCAGTGCTAGACAGGGGGCGAGGCAGAGAGATGAGCAGTTCTTC	CSARQGARQRDEQFF
TRBD1	many	TRBV29-1	TRBJ2-2	TGCAGCGGGCGGACAGGGACCGGGGAGCTGTTTTTT	CSGRTGTGELFF
NA	few	TRBV24-1	TRBJ2-7	TGTGCCACCAGTGAGCCACCTCCTCCCAGCGGCCTACACTACGAGCAGTGCTTC	CATSEPPPPSGLHYEQCF
NA	many	TRBV3-1	TRBJ1-4	TGTGCCAGCAGCTCAAGACTAGGGCAGACTAATGAAAAACTGTTTTTT	CASSSRLGQTNEKLFF
NA	NA	TRBV3-1	TRBJ2-5	TGTGCCAGCAGCCCCGAGGGCGCAGGGTGGCAAGAGACCCAGTACTTC	CASSPEGAGWQETQYF
TRBD2	NA	TRBV5-1	TRBJ2-3	TGCGCCAGCAGCTTGGTACGCGGGGGGCGCACAGATACGCAGTATTTT	CASSLVRGGRTDTQYF
NA	NA	TRBV9	TRBJ1-5	TGTGCCAGCAGCGCCGGTCCCCCGAGCAATCAGCCCCAGCATTTT	CASSAGPPSNQPQHF
TRBD2	NA	TRBV2	TRBJ2-1	TGTGCCAGCAGAGGGCGGGGGTCCTCCTACAATGAGCAGTTCTTC	CASRGRGSSYNEQFF
NA	NA	TRBV11-1	TRBJ2-5	TGTGCCAGCAGCCCGGCAAGCGGGCGCTATCGGGAGACCCAGTACTTC	CASSPASGRYRETQYF
NA	NA	TRBV7-9	TRBJ2-7	TGTGCCAGCAGCTGGGGGGTAGGGGTGAACGAGCAGTACTTC	CASSWGVGVNEQYF
NA	few	TRBV29-1	TRBJ1-1	TGCAGCGTCCCGGGCTTCGGCCACTCGGGCACTGAAGCTTTCTTT	CSVPGFGHSGTEAFF
TRBD2	NA	TRBV6-1	TRBJ2-1	TGTGCCAGCAGACCAGGACTAGCGCGATACAATGAGCAGTTCTTC	CASRPGLARYNEQFF
NA	few	TRBV4-3	TRBJ1-2	TGCGCCAGCAGCCATCGCGGGGGGAACTATGGCTACACCTTC	CASSHRGGNYGYTF
NA	NA	TRBV2	TRBJ2-7	TGTGCCAGCAGTTCCCCTATCTACGAGCAGTACTTC	CASSSPIYEQYF
TRBD2	few	TRBV6-4	TRBJ2-1	TGTGCCAGCAGTAGGTCCGGGACTAGCGACACCAATGAGCAGTTCTTC	CASSRSGTSDTNEQFF
TRBD1	once	TRBV4-3	TRBJ2-3	TGCGCCGGCAGCCAAGAAGGGACAGGGGTAGATACGCAGTATTTT	CAGSQEGTGVDTQYF
TRBD2	few	TRBV7-2	TRBJ2-1	TGTGCCAGCAGCTTTACTAGCGGCGAGCGGTATGAGCAGTTCTTC	CASSFTSGERYEQFF
NA	NA	TRBV20-1	TRBJ2-5	TGCAGTGCTACGAGAAGAAAAGAGACCCAGTACTTC	CSATRRKETQYF
NA	medium-sized	TRBV20-1	TRBJ2-4	TGCAGTGCCGGGCATGTCAAAAACATTCAGTACTTC	CSAGHVKNIQYF
NA	few	TRBV4-3	TRBJ2-1	TGCGCCAGCAGCCAAGAAATGGGTAGCGGTCACAATGAGCAGTTCTTC	CASSQEMGSGHNEQFF
NA	NA	TRBV7-9	TRBJ2-1	TGTGCCAGCAGCCCCCGGACCGGGTTCTACAATGAGCAGTTCTTC	CASSPRTGFYNEQFF
NA	NA	TRBV7-9	TRBJ1-1	TGTGCCAGCAGCTTAATATGGGAACAGAACACTGAAGCTTTCTTT	CASSLIWEQNTEAFF
TRBD1	NA	TRBV2	TRBJ1-5	TGTGCCAGCAGCGCCGGGACAGGGGGTGGCAATCAGCCCCAGCATTTT	CASSAGTGGGNQPQHF
NA	NA	TRBV20-1	TRBJ2-5	TGCAGTTCAGCCGGGGGCGTAGAGGAGACCCAGTGCTTC	CSSAGGVEETQCF
NA	NA	TRBV24-1	TRBJ1-3	TGTGCCACCAGTGACCCGGGGAACACCATATATTTT	CATSDPGNTIYF
NA	NA	TRBV4-2	TRBJ2-1	TGTGCCAGCAGCGGCCGAGCGGGCTACAATGAGCAGTTCTTC	CASSGRAGYNEQFF
NA	few	TRBV5-1	TRBJ1-1	TGCGCCAGCAGCTATCGTCAGGCTAGTGAAGCTTTCTTT	CASSYRQASEAFF
TRBD1	many	TRBV3-1	TRBJ2-5	TGTGCCAGCAGGCGGTCAGGGGGTAAAGAGACCCAGTACTTC	CASRRSGGKETQYF
NA	NA	TRBV4-3	TRBJ1-4	TGCGCCAGCAGCCAAGAAGCCAGGGTCGGAGAACTGTTTTTT	CASSQEARVGELFF
NA	few	TRBV7-9	TRBJ2-7	TGTGCCAGCAGCCCTACTAGTGTGTCGGTTGAGCAGTACTTC	CASSPTSVSVEQYF
TRBD2	NA	TRBV11-2	TRBJ2-4	TGTGCCAGCAGTATTGGACTAGTTAACATTCAGTACTTC	CASSIGLVNIQYF
NA	many	TRBV6-4	TRBJ2-1	TGTGCCAGCAGCAAGGGTGGGGAATCCTACAATGAGCAGTTCTTC	CASSKGGESYNEQFF
TRBD1	NA	TRBV29-1	TRBJ1-1	TGCAGCGTTGAAGACAGGGGGCCAGCTTTCTTT	CSVEDRGPAFF
NA	NA	TRBV28	TRBJ2-3	TGTGCCAGCCGGAACACAGATACGCAGTATTTT	CASRNTDTQYF
NA	NA	TRBV5-6	TRBJ1-6	TGTGCCAGCAGCCTTCGGGATCTAATTAATTCACCCCTCCACTTT	CASSLRDLINSPLHF
NA	many	TRBV18	TRBJ2-4	TGTGCCAGCTCACCACCGGTCGGAGGGGGGGCCAAAAACATTCAGTACTTC	CASSPPVGGGAKNIQYF
TRBD2	NA	TRBV12-3/TRBV12-4	TRBJ2-1	TGTGCCAGCAGTTTAGTTTCTAGCGGGAGTATATACAATGAGCAGTTCTTC	CASSLVSSGSIYNEQFF
NA	few	TRBV7-9	TRBJ1-4	TGTGCCAGCAGCTTGGCAAGACAGACCGATAATGAAAAACTGTTTTTT	CASSLARQTDNEKLFF
NA	few	TRBV28	TRBJ1-2	TGTGCCAGCAGTTTAACCCAGGACTGGTATGGCTACACCTTC	CASSLTQDWYGYTF
TRBD2	NA	TRBV29-1	TRBJ2-1	TGCAGTGGGGCTAGCGGGCTCTACAATGAGCAGTTCTTC	CSGASGLYNEQFF
TRBD1	few	TRBV20-1	TRBJ2-5	TGCAGTGAACCAGGGGGCAAAGGAGAGACCCAGTACTTC	CSEPGGKGETQYF
NA	few	TRBV7-2	TRBJ1-5	TGTGCCAGCAGCACATCCGGACGCCCTAATCAGCCCCAGCATTTT	CASSTSGRPNQPQHF
NA	many	TRBV9	TRBJ2-3	TGTGCCAGCAGCGTAGGACAGTTCACAGATACGCAGTATTTT	CASSVGQFTDTQYF
NA	few	TRBV19	TRBJ2-1	TGTGCCAGTAGTATCTCATACAATGAGCAGTTCTTC	CASSISYNEQFF
NA	NA	TRBV27	TRBJ1-4	TGTGCCAGCAGTTTAAGGCGAACCGCAACTAATGAAAAACTGTTTTTT	CASSLRRTATNEKLFF
NA	NA	TRBV28	TRBJ2-5	TGTGCCAGCAGTTCCCCATTTTCCGGGTCAAACAAGCAGTACTTC	CASSSPFSGSNKQYF
NA	NA	TRBV20-1	TRBJ1-2	TGCAGTGCTAGAAAGGGTACCTATGGCTACACCTTC	CSARKGTYGYTF
NA	many	TRBV2	TRBJ1-2	TGTGCCAGCAGTGTGACTAACTATGGCTACACCTTC	CASSVTNYGYTF
NA	NA	TRBV19	TRBJ2-7	TGTGCCAGTACCAAAGGGACGGAGATCTACGAGCAGTACTTC	CASTKGTEIYEQYF
NA	NA	TRBV12-3/TRBV12-4	TRBJ2-7	TGTGCCAGCAGTTTTAATTCCAGGCTATCCTACGAGCAGTACTTC	CASSFNSRLSYEQYF
NA	few	TRBV29-1	TRBJ1-4	TGCAGCGTTGAAGCCCAGGGTGCGGGGGAAAAACTGTTTTTT	CSVEAQGAGEKLFF
TRBD1	many	TRBV12-3/TRBV12-4	TRBJ2-6	TGTGCCAGCAGTCCGGGACAGAGGTCTGGGGCCAACGTCCTGACTTTC	CASSPGQRSGANVLTF